Listed below are T cell receptor beta chains from one sample, sequenced in a study of control samples from healthy donors and cancer patients. TCRdb's copy holds only in-frame clones and misses some; the assay was immunoSEQ multiplex PCR. The sample consists of 30,000 to 40,000 clones, approximately 93% of them appearing once. Sequencing input: PBMCs. These receptor sequences come from a man aged 40-55 years with colorectal cancer. CDR3s include the opening cysteine and the closing phenylalanine or tryptophan. Each record gives: V gene, CDR3 protein.

v_gene: TRBV6-1
CDR3aa: CASSVRARAGNQPQHF

v_gene: TRBV2
CDR3aa: CASSEVRSSGGKFF

v_gene: TRBV5-1
CDR3aa: CASRGRLNTEAFF

v_gene: TRBV5-1
CDR3aa: CASSLDHTVTLGYTF

v_gene: TRBV2
CDR3aa: CASRPGQTSGETQYF

v_gene: TRBV5-8
CDR3aa: CASSLLGSGEQYF

v_gene: TRBV10-3
CDR3aa: CAISPDRALNSPLHF

v_gene: TRBV5-1
CDR3aa: CASRIGQDNGELFF

v_gene: TRBV6-6
CDR3aa: CASSSRETQYF

v_gene: TRBV2
CDR3aa: CASSPGTANYNEQFF

v_gene: TRBV18
CDR3aa: CASSLLGQGDKLFGEKLFF

v_gene: TRBV7-2
CDR3aa: CASSPRRIGDTQYF

v_gene: TRBV2
CDR3aa: CASRAGTDPVGYGYTF

v_gene: TRBV7-8
CDR3aa: CASSLVQGTEAFF

v_gene: TRBV7-9
CDR3aa: CASSRPGQRNTEAFF

v_gene: TRBV5-1
CDR3aa: CASVRTGGIGDTQYF

v_gene: TRBV5-1
CDR3aa: CASSAFQGEGSPLHF

v_gene: TRBV9
CDR3aa: CASSSPPAPGGYTF

v_gene: TRBV27
CDR3aa: CASSSRGGYAYNSPLHF